Included here is one T cell receptor (beta chain) sequence, with context. As yet, its antigen is unknown. The data were taken from a study of T cell responses to AZD1222 COVID-19 vaccine. It was second doses at about 4 or about 12 weeks that were pooled. The length of the CDR3 is 15 residues. Trimming took 3 bases from V and 5 from J; bases not matched to a gene: 10. Germline V gene sequence: CDR1 LNHDA, CDR2 SQIVND (reference sequence). Data came from immunoSEQ multiplex PCR; TCRdb stores just in-frame clones and leaves some out. The table includes approximately 99,000 clones, about 89% detected once. Regarding the study as a whole: Repertoire sampling occurred only after the peak T cell response.

The chain combines TRBV19 with TRBJ2-7, with TRBD2 matching 7 bases. The sample here was peripheral blood, taken 28 days after the second AZD1222 dose. This TCR came from an adult who received the AZD1222 COVID-19 vaccine. CDR3 sequence: CASSITAGRADEQYF. CDR3 sequence (DNA): TGTGCCAGTAGTATCACAGCGGGAAGGGCGGACGAGCAGTACTTC.